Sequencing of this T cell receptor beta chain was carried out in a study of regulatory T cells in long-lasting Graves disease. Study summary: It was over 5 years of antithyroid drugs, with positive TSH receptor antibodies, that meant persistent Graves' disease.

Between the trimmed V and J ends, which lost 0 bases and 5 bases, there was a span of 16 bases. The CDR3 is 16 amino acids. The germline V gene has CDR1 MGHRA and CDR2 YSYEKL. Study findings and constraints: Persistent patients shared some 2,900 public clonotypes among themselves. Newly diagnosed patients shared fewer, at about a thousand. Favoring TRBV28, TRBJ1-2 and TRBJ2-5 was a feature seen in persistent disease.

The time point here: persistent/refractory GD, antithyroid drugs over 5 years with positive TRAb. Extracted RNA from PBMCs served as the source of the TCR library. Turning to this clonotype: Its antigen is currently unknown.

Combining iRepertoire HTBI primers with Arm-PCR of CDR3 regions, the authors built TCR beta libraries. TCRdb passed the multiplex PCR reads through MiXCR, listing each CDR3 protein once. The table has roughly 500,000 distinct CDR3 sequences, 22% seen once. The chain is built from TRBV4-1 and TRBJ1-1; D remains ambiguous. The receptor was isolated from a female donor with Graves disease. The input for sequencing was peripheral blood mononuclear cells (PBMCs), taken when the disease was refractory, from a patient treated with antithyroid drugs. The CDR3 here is CASSQDSGGGRTEAFF. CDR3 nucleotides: TGCGCCAGCAGCCAAGACTCGGGCGGAGGGAGGACTGAAGCTTTCTTT.